Below, 25 T cell receptor beta chains from the same sample are listed, as sequenced in a study of blood T cell repertoires in COVID-19. Assay: immunoSEQ multiplex PCR; the TCRdb copy retains only in-frame clones and omits some. The data contain roughly 160,000 clones, approximately 90% of them singletons. Sequenced: peripheral blood. These receptors were collected from a man aged 18 to 30 with acute or convalescent COVID-19.

On this clone itself: The identical CDR3 is also encoded by other nucleotide sequences in the sample. V is TRBV2 and J is TRBJ1-1; 8 bases match TRBD1. With 7 bases clipped from V and 5 bases from J, the junction kept 6 bases outside the gene matches. This CDR3 is built from 13 residues. From germline, CDR1 is SNHLY and CDR2 FYNNEI. The CDR3, as DNA: TGTGCCAGCACCGGACAGGGAGGGACTGAAGCTTTCTTT. Encoded protein: CASTGQGGTEAFF.

The gene calls are TRBV11-2 and TRBJ2-2, with D tentatively TRBD1 (6 bases). The germline V gene encodes CDR1 SGHAT and CDR2 FQNNGV. V shed 3 bases and J shed 0 bases, with 17 bases lying between them. This CDR3 region has 18 residues. The CDR3 DNA is TGTGCCAGCAGCTTCCCCCTCGGACAGAGCACGAACACCGGGGAGCTGTTTTTT. Its protein product is CASSFPLGQSTNTGELFF.

This clone was detected only once. The genes are TRBV7-2 and TRBJ1-2; a possible D gene is TRBD1 (6 bases). With 1 base removed from V and 3 bases from J, the gap between germline ends came to 12 bases. The CDR3 length is 15 residues. Germline V CDR1 and CDR2: SGHTA, FQGNSA. In nucleotides, the CDR3 is TGTGCCAGCAGCTTAGGGACAGCTTCGTACTATGGCTACACCTTC. It specifies CASSLGTASYYGYTF.

The rearrangement uses TRBV24-1 and TRBJ1-1, with D perhaps matching TRBD1 (5 bases). V was trimmed by 12 bases and J by 0 bases, leaving 13 bases between them. CDR3 length equals 13 residues. Per germline, CDR1 KGHDR and CDR2 SFDVKD. DNA of the CDR3: TGTGCCCCTCCCAGGGTCCTGAACACTGAAGCTTTCTTT. Protein: CAPPRVLNTEAFF.

With respect to this clone: The germline gene is not matched at one end of the junction; a read error may be the cause. This rearrangement joins TRBV5-8 to TRBJ1-4; 7 positions agree with TRBD1. CDR1 SGHTS and CDR2 YDEGEE come from the germline V gene. The CDR3 has 14 amino acids. CDR3 sequence reads: CADREVGSNEKLFF. CDR3 DNA sequence: TGCGCCGACAGGGAAGTTGGATCTAATGAAAAACTGTTTTTT. The full variable domain, completed using reference TRBV5-8 and TRBJ1-4, is EAGVTQSPTHLIKTRGQQATLRCSPISGHTSVYWYQQALGLGLQFLLWYDEGEERNRGNFPPRFSGRQFPNYSSELNVNALELEDSALYLCADREVGSNEKLFFGSGTQLSVL.

V and J are TRBV3-1 (or the pseudogene TRBV3-2) and TRBJ1-1, with 7 bases aligning to TRBD1. The germline gives CDR1 LGHDT, CDR2 YNNKEL (reference sequence). The CDR3 spans 14 residues. Trimming took 4 bases from V and 3 from J; bases not matched to a gene: 5. The CDR3 bases are TGTGCCAGCAGCCTCCAGGGGGGCTACACTGAAGCTTTCTTT. Its translation is CASSLQGGYTEAFF.

V is TRBV2 and J is TRBJ2-1; D is perhaps TRBD2 (7 bases). The V and J ends lost 0 bases and 3 bases respectively, with 12 bases between them. The CDR3 has 16 residues. The V gene's germline CDR1 is SNHLY and CDR2 FYNNEI. This CDR3 reads CASSEARGQNYNEQFF. The CDR3 DNA reads TGTGCCAGCAGTGAAGCGCGGGGGCAGAACTACAATGAGCAGTTCTTC.

The chain has TRBV6-1 and TRBJ1-2; D perhaps matches TRBD1 (6 bases). V lost 2 bases to trimming and J lost 3 bases, with 13 bases between them. The CDR3 loop spans 15 amino acids. Germline loops: CDR1 MNHNS, CDR2 SASEGT. Written as DNA, the CDR3 is TGTGCCAGCAGTGAAAGTGTCAGGGGCGACTATGGCTACACCTTC. It codes for CASSESVRGDYGYTF.

The count of this clone is one. This chain links TRBV7-9 with TRBJ1-2, with unresolved D. The germline CDR1 and CDR2 sequences are SEHNR and FQNEAQ (reference sequence). This CDR3 has 12 amino acids. V shed 7 bases and J shed 8 bases, with 14 bases lying between them. CDR3 in amino acids: CASTRGWRGYTF. CDR3 nucleotides: TGTGCCAGCACTCGGGGATGGAGAGGCTACACCTTC. Together with reference TRBV7-9 and TRBJ1-2, the CDR3 gives the full variable domain: DTGVSQNPRHKITKRGQNVTFRCDPISEHNRLYWYRQTLGQGPEFLTYFQNEAQLEKSRLLSDRFSAERPKGSFSTLEIQRTEQGDSAMYLCASTRGWRGYTFGSGTRLTVV.

In DNA form, the CDR3 reads TGTGCCAGCAGCCCCAGACAGGGGCCTAACTATGGCTACACCTTC. This sequence encodes CASSPRQGPNYGYTF. This chain connects TRBV5-6 to TRBJ1-2; the match to TRBD1 covers 8 bases. Trimming cost V 4 bases and J 0 bases; bases outside gene matches: 5. From germline, CDR1 is SGHDT and CDR2 YYEEEE. The CDR3 has 15 amino acids.

The CDR3 coding sequence is TGTGCCAGCACCCATAGCGGGAACCTCTACGAGCAGTACTTC. Amino acids: CASTHSGNLYEQYF. The chain links TRBV6-5 to TRBJ2-7, with 8 bases aligning to TRBD2. Unmatched junction bases numbered 8, after V lost 7 bases and J lost 3 bases. This CDR3 region has 14 residues. Germline V lookup: CDR1 MNHEY, CDR2 SVGAGI.

This chain uses TRBV3-1 (or the pseudogene TRBV3-2) with TRBJ2-4, with 8 bases that match TRBD1. This CDR3 is built from 20 residues. V was pared by 1 base and J by 1 base, with 15 bases of the junction left unmatched. Germline lookup yields CDR1 LGHDT and CDR2 YNNKEL (reference sequence). CDR3 nucleotide sequence: TGTGCCAGCAGCCAAGTCGTGTATAGGACAGGGTTAGAGGCCAAAAACATTCAGTACTTC. It codes for CASSQVVYRTGLEAKNIQYF.

The gene calls are TRBV5-4 and TRBJ1-1, with D perhaps matching TRBD1 (5 bases). V was pared by 0 bases and J by 3 bases, with 12 bases between. CDR3 size: 15 residues. CDR1 is SGHNT and CDR2 is YYREEE in the germline V gene (reference sequence). The CDR3 region is CASSLVLQGYTEAFF. CDR3 sequence (DNA): TGTGCCAGCAGCTTGGTATTGCAGGGCTACACTGAAGCTTTCTTT.

The sample holds one count of this clone. The chain uses TRBV9 and TRBJ2-2; D possibly corresponds to TRBD2 (6 bases). CDR1 and CDR2 from the germline V gene are SGDLS and YYNGEE. V lost 0 bases to trimming and J lost 9 bases, with 9 bases between them. The CDR3 consists of 13 residues. Here the CDR3 reads CASSVDGSRELFF. In DNA form, the CDR3 reads TGTGCCAGCAGCGTAGACGGGAGCAGGGAGCTGTTTTTT. Using reference TRBV9 and TRBJ2-2 for the parts outside the CDR3, the full variable domain is DSGVTQTPKHLITATGQRVTLRCSPRSGDLSVYWYQQSLDQGLQFLIQYYNGEERAKGNILERFSAQQFPDLHSELNLSSLELGDSALYFCASSVDGSRELFFGEGSRLTVL.

The rearrangement uses TRBV11-2 and TRBJ1-1, with D hard to call. The CDR3 extends over 14 amino acids. Germline assignment: CDR1 SGHAT and CDR2 FQNNGV. Trimming took off 4 bases at V and 1 base at J, with 10 bases between the two ends. Written as DNA, the CDR3 is TGTGCCAGCAGCTCTGTACCAGGGAACACTGAAGCTTTCTTT. Translating it yields CASSSVPGNTEAFF.

This clone appeared a single time. The chain uses TRBV5-1 and TRBJ2-4; 13 bases line up with TRBD2. The V gene end was trimmed by 0 bases and the J gene end by 1 base; junction bases not matched to a gene: 10. The CDR3 has 20 residues. Germline CDR1 reads SGHRS; CDR2 reads YFSETQ. The CDR3: CASSLAGTSGIKKAKNIQYF. In DNA form, the CDR3 reads TGCGCCAGCAGCTTGGCCGGGACTAGCGGGATAAAGAAGGCCAAAAACATTCAGTACTTC.

The J gene is TRBJ2-6, the V gene TRBV5-6; D remains ambiguous. This CDR3 contains 17 residues. Per the germline V gene, CDR1 is SGHDT and CDR2 is YYEEEE. The V end was cut by 0 bases, the J end by 0 bases, with 10 bases between. CDR3 amino acids: CASSLAARTSGANVLTF. For the CDR3, the DNA is TGTGCCAGCAGCTTGGCCGCCAGAACCTCTGGGGCCAACGTCCTGACTTTC.

The chain has TRBV6-1 and TRBJ1-2; D gene uncertain. Germline values: CDR1 MNHNS, CDR2 SASEGT. The CDR3 is 13 amino acids. Trimming removed 2 bases from V and 8 bases from J, with 12 bases in between. CDR3 in DNA: TGTGCCAGCAGTGAACTAACCGGTGCGGGCTACACCTTC. Its translation is CASSELTGAGYTF.

The CDR3 loop reads CASSNHRGEDGYTF. The CDR3 bases are TGTGCCAGTAGTAATCACAGGGGAGAGGATGGCTACACCTTC. The chain joins TRBV19 to TRBJ1-2; 7 bases line up with TRBD1. The V and J ends lost 4 bases and 6 bases, in that order; junction bases with no gene match: 8. CDR1 and CDR2 (germline): LNHDA, SQIVND (reference sequence). This CDR3 has 14 residues.

The chain couples TRBV4-2 to TRBJ2-5; maybe TRBD2 (5 bases). Germline V lookup: CDR1 LGHNA, CDR2 YNFKEQ. The CDR3 is 17 residues long. V shed 3 bases and J shed 5 bases, with 22 bases lying between them. CDR3 nucleotides: TGTGCCAGCAGCCACCCCGCGGGTGGGAGAGGAGGTGAGACCCAGTACTTC. This translates into CASSHPAGGRGGETQYF.

This rearrangement joins TRBV30 to TRBJ1-2; the D is unclear. CDR1 GTSNPN and CDR2 SVGIG come from the germline V gene (reference sequence). The CDR3 is 11 residues long. Trimming shortened V by 0 bases and J by 10 bases, and 9 bases separated the two germline ends. The CDR3 loop reads CAWSVSGYYTF. DNA of the CDR3: TGTGCCTGGAGTGTTTCGGGGTACTACACCTTC.

The rearrangement links TRBV19 to TRBJ1-4; D not certain. The CDR3 sequence is 15 residues long. CDR1 and CDR2 from the germline V gene are LNHDA and SQIVND (reference sequence). Trimming shortened V by 4 bases and J by 0 bases, and 9 bases separated the two germline ends. The CDR3 DNA is TGTGCCAGTAGTAAAGGCGCGGCAACTAATGAAAAACTGTTTTTT. Protein: CASSKGAATNEKLFF.

The chain links TRBV5-6 to TRBJ1-1; TRBD1 matches 10 bases. The CDR3 length is 14 residues. CDR1 is SGHDT and CDR2 is YYEEEE in the germline V gene. Trimming at V came to 3 bases and at J to 10 bases, leaving 9 bases not matched to a gene. CDR3 bases: TGTGCCAGCAGCTCGGAGGGACAGGGGCCGGGAGCTTTCTTT. As protein: CASSSEGQGPGAFF. Full variable domain (rest looked up from reference TRBV5-6 and TRBJ1-1): DAGVTQSPTHLIKTRGQQVTLRCSPKSGHDTVSWYQQALGQGPQFIFQYYEEEERQRGNFPDRFSGHQFPNYSSELNVNALLLGDSALYLCASSSEGQGPGAFFGQGTRLTVV.

The DNA of the CDR3 is TGTGCCAGCAGCCAAGGGTTTGGGGAGGGTTCGGACACTGAAGCTTTCTTT. Translating gives CASSQGFGEGSDTEAFF. The chain uses TRBV3-1 (or the pseudogene TRBV3-2) and TRBJ1-1, with D uncertain. The ends were cut back, 1 base at V and 3 bases at J, with 18 bases in the middle. The CDR3 is made up of 17 amino acids. The germline gives CDR1 LGHDT, CDR2 YNNKEL (reference sequence).

This chain uses TRBV2 with TRBJ1-3, with 7 bases aligning to TRBD1. The germline gives CDR1 SNHLY, CDR2 FYNNEI. Trimming removed 4 bases from V and 0 bases from J; junction bases left unmatched: 3. This CDR3 has 15 residues. CDR3 bases: TGTGCCAGCAGTGGGGACAGTTTCTCTGGAAACACCATATATTTT. It encodes CASSGDSFSGNTIYF.